The 5 T cell receptor beta chains presented below share a single source sample, sequenced in a study of blood T cell repertoires in COVID-19. The data were produced by immunoSEQ multiplex PCR, yet TCRdb's version contains in-frame clones alone and is incomplete. This table holds about 210,000 clones, more than 80% found once. Sequencing used PBMCs or T cells enriched from blood (not recorded which). The receptors were gathered from a man between 35 and 55 years old who had recovered from COVID-19.

This rearrangement joins TRBV11-2 to TRBJ2-7; D is possibly TRBD2 (5 bases). The V end was cut by 0 bases, the J end by 9 bases, with 21 bases between. Per the germline V gene, CDR1 is SGHAT and CDR2 is FQNNGV. The CDR3 runs to 16 residues. For the CDR3, the DNA is TGTGCCAGCAGCTTAGATATGGCGGGCAGTCATGACCGGCAGTACTTC. Translation: CASSLDMAGSHDRQYF.

The chain has TRBV27 and TRBJ1-4; maybe TRBD1 (5 bases). The CDR3 is made up of 17 amino acids. V shed 7 bases and J shed 3 bases, with 21 bases lying between them. Germline lookup yields CDR1 MNHEY and CDR2 SMNVEV (reference sequence). The CDR3 nucleotides read TGTGCCAGCAACCCAATTGGGGCGCCGGCGGCTAATGAAAAACTGTTTTTT. Its protein is CASNPIGAPAANEKLFF.

The table lists this clone with a count of one. The rearrangement uses TRBV3-1 (or the pseudogene TRBV3-2) and TRBJ1-2; the D gene is possibly TRBD1 (6 bases). Trimming removed 6 bases at V and 2 bases at J, with 10 bases between. The CDR3 totals 13 residues. Looked up from germline, CDR1 is LGHDT and CDR2 is YNNKEL (reference sequence). The DNA for the CDR3 is TGTGCCAGCAGACTTACAGGGAACTATGGCTACACCTTC. Its translation is CASRLTGNYGYTF.

V is TRBV29-1 and J is TRBJ2-7; D possibly corresponds to TRBD1 (6 bases). V was trimmed by 6 bases and J by 4 bases, leaving 22 bases between them. The CDR3 sequence is 15 residues long. Germline V CDR1 and CDR2: SQVTM, ANQGSEA. CDR3 sequence: CSVLKGLSGAYEQYF. CDR3 nucleotides: TGCAGCGTCCTCAAGGGGCTCTCAGGGGCGTACGAGCAGTACTTC.

The chain uses TRBV9 and TRBJ1-2; maybe TRBD1 (5 bases). This CDR3 has 15 residues. Germline-derived CDR1 and CDR2 are SGDLS and YYNGEE. V was shortened by 0 bases and J by 1 base, with 10 bases between the two germline ends. CDR3 sequence: CASSVVWGDNYGYTF. In DNA form, the CDR3 reads TGTGCCAGCAGCGTAGTCTGGGGGGATAACTATGGCTACACCTTC.